This is a list of T cell receptor beta chains from one sample in a study of identical twins. In TCRdb, the 5' RACE reads were re-called with MiXCR into one record per CDR3 protein. The sample lists under 900,000 distinct CDR3 sequences; about 18% were seen once. The same data also contributed to another study, on T cells expressing NK-cell markers.

Input material: PBMCs. These receptors originate from a woman aged 18 to 35 in good health. Both conserved end residues are part of each CDR3. D genes are given only for firm matches. Expanded clones get a size class; other rows say once, few or many, or leave the size out.

V gene: TRBV6-5
clone size: few
D gene: .
J gene: TRBJ2-1
CDR3 protein: CASSYLLDLGGEQFF
CDR3 DNA: TGTGCCAGCAGTTACTTACTAGACCTAGGCGGTGAGCAGTTCTTC

V gene: TRBV20-1
clone size: .
D gene: TRBD1
J gene: TRBJ2-7
CDR3 protein: CSARSQGAHEQYF
CDR3 DNA: TGCAGTGCTAGATCGCAGGGGGCCCACGAGCAGTACTTC

V gene: TRBV20-1
clone size: .
D gene: .
J gene: TRBJ2-3
CDR3 protein: CSALIARTSTDTQYF
CDR3 DNA: TGCAGTGCTTTGATAGCGAGAACTAGCACAGATACGCAGTATTTT

V gene: TRBV7-2
clone size: few
D gene: TRBD2
J gene: TRBJ2-7
CDR3 protein: CASSRGGTSYEQYF
CDR3 DNA: TGTGCCAGCAGCCGGGGCGGGACTAGCTACGAGCAGTACTTC

V gene: TRBV4-3
clone size: .
D gene: .
J gene: TRBJ1-6
CDR3 protein: CASSPRDPYNSPLHF
CDR3 DNA: TGCGCCAGCAGCCCCAGGGATCCCTATAATTCACCCCTCCACTTT

V gene: TRBV20-1
clone size: few
D gene: TRBD2
J gene: TRBJ2-1
CDR3 protein: CSARDRAGGQDEQFF
CDR3 DNA: TGCAGTGCTAGAGATCGGGCGGGGGGCCAGGATGAGCAGTTCTTC

V gene: TRBV4-3
clone size: few
D gene: TRBD2
J gene: TRBJ2-7
CDR3 protein: CASSQRTSGSYEQYF
CDR3 DNA: TGCGCCAGCAGCCAGAGGACTAGCGGGAGCTACGAGCAGTACTTC

V gene: TRBV7-9
clone size: few
D gene: .
J gene: TRBJ1-1
CDR3 protein: CASSLASRSNTEAFF
CDR3 DNA: TGTGCCAGCAGCTTAGCGTCACGGTCGAACACTGAAGCTTTCTTT

V gene: TRBV7-9
clone size: once
D gene: TRBD1
J gene: TRBJ2-7
CDR3 protein: CASSSYRGTGYEQYF
CDR3 DNA: TGTGCCAGCAGCTCGTATCGGGGGACAGGCTACGAGCAGTACTTC

V gene: TRBV7-9
clone size: .
D gene: .
J gene: TRBJ2-3
CDR3 protein: CASSLYPLGGSVDTQYF
CDR3 DNA: TGTGCCAGCAGCCTATACCCACTTGGGGGATCGGTAGATACGCAGTATTTT

V gene: TRBV4-2
clone size: .
D gene: .
J gene: TRBJ2-1
CDR3 protein: CASSRRTLGRYNEQFF
CDR3 DNA: TGTGCCAGCAGCCGCCGAACACTAGGGCGGTACAATGAGCAGTTCTTC

V gene: TRBV12-3/TRBV12-4
clone size: .
D gene: .
J gene: TRBJ1-1
CDR3 protein: CASSPDRKNTEAFF
CDR3 DNA: TGTGCCAGCAGCCCGGACAGAAAGAACACTGAAGCTTTCTTT

V gene: TRBV12-3/TRBV12-4
clone size: many
D gene: .
J gene: TRBJ1-1
CDR3 protein: CASSLREITEAFF
CDR3 DNA: TGTGCCAGCAGTCTCAGGGAGATCACTGAAGCTTTCTTT

V gene: TRBV5-5
clone size: few
D gene: .
J gene: TRBJ2-7
CDR3 protein: CASSWRGTNYEQYF
CDR3 DNA: TGTGCCAGCAGCTGGCGTGGGACCAACTACGAGCAGTACTTC

V gene: TRBV25-1
clone size: .
D gene: .
J gene: TRBJ2-6
CDR3 protein: CASSESSAGANVLTF
CDR3 DNA: TGTGCCAGCAGTGAATCGTCGGCTGGGGCCAACGTCCTGACTTTC

V gene: TRBV5-1
clone size: .
D gene: .
J gene: TRBJ2-7
CDR3 protein: CASSLEELHEQYF
CDR3 DNA: TGCGCCAGCAGCTTGGAAGAATTGCACGAGCAGTACTTC

V gene: TRBV20-1
clone size: few
D gene: TRBD1
J gene: TRBJ1-6
CDR3 protein: CSARLTGWTPLHF
CDR3 DNA: TGCAGTGCTAGATTGACAGGGTGGACACCCCTCCACTTT

V gene: TRBV12-3/TRBV12-4
clone size: few
D gene: .
J gene: TRBJ2-7
CDR3 protein: CASSLEGARWEQYF
CDR3 DNA: TGTGCCAGCAGTTTGGAGGGGGCTCGGTGGGAGCAGTACTTC

V gene: TRBV2
clone size: few
D gene: TRBD1
J gene: TRBJ1-2
CDR3 protein: CASSGQTGGNYGYTF
CDR3 DNA: TGTGCCAGCAGTGGGCAGACAGGGGGGAACTATGGCTACACCTTC

V gene: TRBV10-3
clone size: .
D gene: TRBD2
J gene: TRBJ2-1
CDR3 protein: CAISVLAGEREQFF
CDR3 DNA: TGTGCCATCAGTGTACTAGCGGGAGAAAGGGAGCAGTTCTTC

V gene: TRBV6-5
clone size: few
D gene: .
J gene: TRBJ2-1
CDR3 protein: CASSSQGSRGEQFF
CDR3 DNA: TGTGCCAGCAGTTCCCAAGGGAGTAGGGGCGAGCAGTTCTTC

V gene: TRBV2
clone size: few
D gene: .
J gene: TRBJ2-2
CDR3 protein: CASNPTGTNTGELFF
CDR3 DNA: TGTGCCAGCAACCCGACAGGAACCAACACCGGGGAGCTGTTTTTT

V gene: TRBV6-2/TRBV6-3
clone size: few
D gene: .
J gene: TRBJ1-5
CDR3 protein: CASSSRYSDTSFNQPQHF
CDR3 DNA: TGTGCCAGCAGTTCGCGCTATTCGGATACTTCATTCAATCAGCCCCAGCATTTT

V gene: TRBV7-3
clone size: once
D gene: .
J gene: TRBJ2-1
CDR3 protein: CASSLTWGAGTEQFF
CDR3 DNA: TGTGCCAGCAGCTTAACTTGGGGCGCAGGTACTGAGCAGTTCTTC

V gene: TRBV27
clone size: few
D gene: .
J gene: TRBJ2-6
CDR3 protein: CASKPRPTGANVLTF
CDR3 DNA: TGTGCCAGCAAACCCCGCCCAACTGGGGCCAACGTCCTGACTTTC